Each of the 17 T cell receptor beta chains below was sequenced from the same sample in a study of spatial heterogeneity in lung cancer. MiXCR was run by TCRdb on the 5' RACE reads, yielding one entry per CDR3 protein. In the table there are about 23,000 distinct CDR3 sequences, around 3.2% of which are singletons. Indicated time point: sample taken at primary tumor resection. The input for sequencing was PBMCs, taken at surgery. These receptors were collected from a female donor with early-stage non-small cell lung cancer.

This clonotype was found many times. The chain joins TRBV24-1 to TRBJ2-3; the D is unclear. Trimming removed 2 bases at V and 0 bases at J, with 8 bases between. This CDR3 comprises 15 residues. From germline, CDR1 is KGHDR and CDR2 SFDVKD. For the CDR3, the DNA is TGTGCCACCAGTGATTCCCGGGTTAGCACAGATACGCAGTATTTT. Translating it yields CATSDSRVSTDTQYF.

This clonotype was seen many times. The genes are TRBV29-1 and TRBJ2-5, with D uncertain. Deletions cut 8 bases from V and 3 bases from J, with 10 bases between. This CDR3 is 11 amino acids long. Germline assignment: CDR1 SQVTM and CDR2 ANQGSEA. Here the CDR3 reads CSTSWKETQYF. DNA of the CDR3: TGCAGCACCTCCTGGAAAGAGACCCAGTACTTC.

This clonotype came up many times. The chain combines TRBV6-1 with TRBJ1-2; D call uncertain. The CDR3 runs 13 residues. V was trimmed by 2 bases and J by 4 bases, leaving 8 bases between them. The germline V gene has CDR1 MNHNS and CDR2 SASEGT. The CDR3 sequence is CASSELGPYGYTF. The CDR3 bases are TGTGCCAGCAGTGAATTAGGTCCCTATGGCTACACCTTC.

In this sample, this clonotype turned up many times. The chain recombines TRBV12-3 or TRBV12-4 with TRBJ2-2; TRBD1 matches at 8 bases. The junction had 3 bases not matched to a gene; V was cut back by 6 bases and J by 3 bases. CDR3 length: 14 amino acids. The CDR3 sequence is CASSRGQYTGELFF. In DNA form, the CDR3 reads TGTGCCAGCAGCAGGGGGCAGTACACCGGGGAGCTGTTTTTT.

This clonotype was seen repeatedly, ten times or more. The chain joins TRBV24-1 to TRBJ2-7; D is uncertain. CDR3 size: 13 residues. Looked up from germline, CDR1 is KGHDR and CDR2 is SFDVKD. The V end was cut by 3 bases, the J end by 3 bases, with 8 bases between. The DNA for the CDR3 is TGTGCCACCAGTGATGTCGGCCTCTACGAGCAGTACTTC. Translated, it gives CATSDVGLYEQYF.

In this sample, this clonotype turned up many times. The rearrangement joins TRBV7-9 to TRBJ1-4; D may be TRBD1 (6 bases). CDR3 length: 20 residues. Trimming cost V 2 bases and J 2 bases, with 24 bases left between them. Germline CDR1 reads SEHNR; CDR2 reads FQNEAQ (reference sequence). The CDR3 spells CASSLIIIAGTLGTNEKLFF. CDR3 in DNA: TGTGCCAGCAGCTTAATAATAATCGCCGGGACACTGGGGACTAATGAAAAACTGTTTTTT. The whole variable domain, filled in from reference TRBV7-9 and TRBJ1-4, reads DTGVSQNPRHKITKRGQNVTFRCDPISEHNRLYWYRQTLGQGPEFLTYFQNEAQLEKSRLLSDRFSAERPKGSFSTLEIQRTEQGDSAMYLCASSLIIIAGTLGTNEKLFFGSGTQLSVL.

This clonotype was counted at least ten times. V is TRBV28 and J is TRBJ2-1, with TRBD2 matching 10 bases. With V trimmed by 10 bases and J by 7 bases, 13 bases remained unmatched. Germline CDR1 MDHEN, CDR2 SYDVKM. CDR3 length: 15 amino acids. Here the CDR3 DNA reads TGTGCCACGTCAAGGTCTAGCGGGAGTCAGAATGAGCAGTTCTTC. As protein: CATSRSSGSQNEQFF.

At least ten counts were recorded for this clonotype. This sequence joins TRBV28 and TRBJ1-4, with D perhaps TRBD1 (6 bases). The CDR3 has 21 residues. Germline CDR1 MDHEN, CDR2 SYDVKM. Trimming took 3 bases from V and 2 from J, leaving 28 bases between them. The CDR3 nucleotides read TGTGCCAGCAGTTTTTTTCCCGCGCTCCAGGGGATGGATATGACTAATGAAAAACTGTTTTTT. This translates into CASSFFPALQGMDMTNEKLFF.

This clonotype was recorded many times. This sequence joins TRBV2 and TRBJ2-5; D might be TRBD1 (5 bases). V was clipped by 9 bases and J by 5 bases, with 19 bases between them. The CDR3 is 14 amino acids. Looked up from germline, CDR1 is SNHLY and CDR2 is FYNNEI. The CDR3 region is CASQPQGAQETQYF. The CDR3 DNA sequence: TGTGCCAGTCAGCCCCAGGGCGCCCAGGAGACCCAGTACTTC.

This clonotype has ten or more counts. The chain has TRBV2 and TRBJ1-1; 10 bases are shared with TRBD1. Germline V lookup: CDR1 SNHLY, CDR2 FYNNEI. The length of the CDR3 is 15 residues. Losses at the gene ends were 6 bases for V and 0 bases for J; bases not matched to a gene: 4. In nucleotides, the CDR3 is TGTGCCAGCAGGTTGGGGACAGGGGTGAACACTGAAGCTTTCTTT. Amino acid sequence: CASRLGTGVNTEAFF.

The sample holds many counts of this clonotype. The genes are TRBV7-6 and TRBJ2-3; D assignment may be TRBD1 or TRBD2 (5 bases each). The ends were cut back, 2 bases at V and 0 bases at J, with 9 bases in the middle. The V gene's germline CDR1 is SGHVS and CDR2 FNYEAQ. The CDR3 extends over 15 amino acids. Here the CDR3 DNA reads TGTGCCAGCAGCTTACGGGACCGAAGCACAGATACGCAGTATTTT. Translation gives CASSLRDRSTDTQYF.

This clonotype has ten or more counts. The chain uses TRBV7-6 and TRBJ2-2, with 13 bases identical to TRBD2. The trim removed 3 bases at V and 1 base at J, leaving 5 bases unmatched. The CDR3 is 18 residues long. Germline V lookup: CDR1 SGHVS, CDR2 FNYEAQ. The CDR3 reads CASSFTSGRVWNTGELFF. CDR3 sequence (DNA): TGTGCCAGCAGCTTCACTAGCGGGAGGGTTTGGAACACCGGGGAGCTGTTTTTT.

This clonotype was seen repeatedly, ten times or more. The V and J genes are TRBV9 and TRBJ2-1; 9 nucleotides match TRBD2. CDR1 is SGDLS, CDR2 YYNGEE, per germline. This CDR3 is built from 18 residues. With 0 bases clipped from V and 9 bases from J, the junction kept 16 bases outside the gene matches. The CDR3, as DNA: TGTGCCAGCAGCGTAGTGGCAGGCGGAGGGCTAGCGGGAAGTGAGCAGTTCTTC. It is translated as CASSVVAGGGLAGSEQFF.

This clonotype was seen at least ten times. J is TRBJ2-1 and V is TRBV4-1, with 8 nucleotides matching TRBD2. Germline trimming cut 0 bases from V and 7 bases from J; bases unmatched to any gene: 14. This CDR3 region has 18 residues. Per germline, CDR1 MGHRA and CDR2 YSYEKL. The CDR3 DNA follows: TGCGCCAGCAGCCAAGATGTAGGGCTTGAAGCGGGAGTGAATGAGCAGTTCTTC. Translating it yields CASSQDVGLEAGVNEQFF.

This clonotype showed up many times. The V and J genes are TRBV28 and TRBJ2-7; D is unresolved. The CDR3 is 11 residues long. CDR1 MDHEN and CDR2 SYDVKM come from the germline V gene. V was shortened by 3 bases and J by 4 bases, with 4 bases between the two germline ends. The CDR3 DNA follows: TGTGCCAGCAGTTTGGGGTACGAGCAGTACTTC. Translation: CASSLGYEQYF.

Only a few counts were recorded for this clonotype. The chain recombines TRBV18 with TRBJ2-5, with D perhaps matching TRBD1 (6 bases). Germline loops: CDR1 KGHSH, CDR2 LQKENI. Trimming shortened V by 2 bases and J by 1 base, and 8 bases separated the two germline ends. The CDR3 totals 14 residues. The CDR3 coding sequence is TGTGCCAGCTCACCAAAAGGGGGCCAAGAGACCCAGTACTTC. Its translation is CASSPKGGQETQYF.

In its sample, this clonotype was seen many times. V usage is TRBV12-5 and J usage is TRBJ2-1, with D tentatively TRBD2 (6 bases). This CDR3 comprises 15 residues. Germline V gives CDR1 LGHNT, CDR2 FRNRAP. V was pared by 4 bases and J by 2 bases, with 12 bases between. Here the CDR3 reads CASGSISGTYNEQFF. CDR3 DNA: TGTGCTAGTGGTTCAATTAGCGGAACCTACAATGAGCAGTTCTTC.